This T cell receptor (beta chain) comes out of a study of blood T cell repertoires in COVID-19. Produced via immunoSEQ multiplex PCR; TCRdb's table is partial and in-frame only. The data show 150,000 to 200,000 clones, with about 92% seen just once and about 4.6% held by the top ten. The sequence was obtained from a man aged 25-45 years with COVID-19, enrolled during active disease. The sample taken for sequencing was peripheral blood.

The CDR3 DNA sequence: TGTGCCAGCTCACCTTTATCGGCAGGGATTGGAGAGACCCAGTACTTC. This translates into CASSPLSAGIGETQYF. The gene calls are TRBV18 and TRBJ2-5, with D maybe TRBD1 (5 bases). V lost 3 bases to trimming and J lost 4 bases, with 18 bases between them. Germline V gives CDR1 KGHSH, CDR2 LQKENI. This CDR3 has 16 amino acids. The full variable domain, with the rest looked up from reference TRBV18 and TRBJ2-5, is NAGVMQNPRHLVRRRGQEARLRCSPMKGHSHVYWYRQLPEEGLKFMVYLQKENIIDESGMPKERFSAEFPKEGPSILRIQQVVRGDSAAYFCASSPLSAGIGETQYFGPGTRLLVL.